The rows below give T cell receptor beta chains drawn from one sample of a study of T cells in Graves' hyperthyroidism and ophthalmopathy. MiXCR, run by TCRdb on the multiplex PCR reads, gives a single entry per CDR3 protein. Here the sample spans 620,000 or so distinct CDR3 sequences, roughly 15% being singletons. The source material was blood. These receptor sequences come from a woman in her forties or fifties with Graves' ophthalmopathy. CDR3s leave out the opening cysteine and the closing phenylalanine or tryptophan.

>TRBJ2-3|TRBV5-1
ASGGQTDTQY
>TRBJ2-7|TRBV28
ASSFLSPGQLYEQY
>TRBJ2-5|TRBV11-2
ASSLGLAGGRRSETQY
>TRBJ1-2|TRBV7-8
ASSLVSDASYGYT
>TRBJ2-5|TRBV7-9
ASSLALTQY
>TRBJ1-5|TRBV4-1
ASSQDDLRGNQPQH
>TRBJ2-6|TRBV29-1
SVAGQGSGANVLT
>TRBJ2-5|TRBV10-3
AISNTGGGVAVQETQY
>TRBJ2-1|TRBV28
ASRPGTGHNEQF
>TRBJ2-7|TRBV25-1
ASSDGIPYEQY
>TRBJ2-1|TRBV6-1
ASRDTGGSYNEQF
>TRBJ2-7|TRBV6-6
ASSYANRDYEQY
>TRBJ1-2|TRBV27
ASRGTGGNYGYT
>TRBJ1-4|TRBV18
ASSPLTGTGIEKLF
>TRBJ2-7|TRBV20-1
ATGNPYEQY
>TRBJ2-5|TRBV6-1
ASSGAGLRETQY
>TRBJ2-4|TRBV28
ASNMRGFSKNIQY
>TRBJ1-2|TRBV7-9
ASSSYDREGGYT
>TRBJ2-4|TRBV6-2/TRBV6-3
ASSYQGFENIQY
>TRBJ2-7|TRBV5-1
ASSPTGVPTSEVGLEQY
>TRBJ2-1|TRBV7-9
ASSRTRTGSNEQF
>TRBJ2-7|TRBV10-3
AISPGTLNSYEQY
>TRBJ1-5|TRBV2
ASSTRQGAVQPQH
>TRBJ1-5|TRBV5-5
ASSPGTGTNQPQH
>TRBJ2-7|TRBV2
ASIGTESYEQY
>TRBJ2-7|TRBV11-2
ASSLDGLNYEQY
>TRBJ2-1|TRBV3-1
ASSKYNEQF
>TRBJ2-1|TRBV5-1
ASSSDPSSYNEQF
>TRBJ2-2|TRBV30
AWRLAGGYTGELF
>TRBJ2-7|TRBV14
ASKRDSSYEQY
>TRBJ2-1|TRBV6-5
ASSYRRTDSYNEQF
>TRBJ2-1|TRBV5-1
ASSREPSGNEQF
>TRBJ2-7|TRBV27
ASKAGAPVYEQY
>TRBJ2-1|TRBV7-2
ASSRTIDGTALNEQF
>TRBJ1-5|TRBV12-3/TRBV12-4
ASSFGYSNQPQH
>TRBJ2-1|TRBV7-8
ASSSPRTSGRAKDSYNEQF
>TRBJ2-1|TRBV9
ASSTSGNGDEQF
>TRBJ1-4|TRBV7-8
ASSRLGGVNEKLF
>TRBJ2-7|TRBV5-1
ASSQASSYEQY
>TRBJ2-7|TRBV7-2
ASSLSGANSYEQY
>TRBJ1-5|TRBV5-1
ASSEGDSLNQPQH
>TRBJ2-7|TRBV28
ASSWGSEGYVYEQY
>TRBJ2-3|TRBV5-1
ASSSEGRRDTQY
>TRBJ2-7|TRBV20-1
SARDGGRAVYEQY
>TRBJ2-7|TRBV18
ASSTTGTPSYEQY
>TRBJ2-1|TRBV27
ASAFGDRAYNEQF
>TRBJ2-3|TRBV7-3
ASSLVPEDTQY
>TRBJ2-1|TRBV9
ASSSTTRQF
>TRBJ2-5|TRBV29-1
SVEGGTSGPQETQY
>TRBJ2-3|TRBV30
AWSATGIGTDTQY
>TRBJ2-1|TRBV4-3
ASSQDSAYYSGNNEQF
>TRBJ2-2|TRBV28
APPSGGGGTGELF
>TRBJ1-3|TRBV5-1
ASSLEGDLGGNTIY
>TRBJ2-3|TRBV24-1
ATSDLSQGAFLVDTQY
>TRBJ2-5|TRBV7-3
ASSLGSGETQY
>TRBJ2-1|TRBV7-9
ATHVSREGYNEQF
>TRBJ2-4|TRBV6-2/TRBV6-3
ASSSTTDIQY
>TRBJ2-1|TRBV11-2
ASSLPPWRGNNEQF